The entry below describes one T cell receptor beta chain. Its antigen is undetermined. This sample is part of a study of T cell responses to AZD1222 COVID-19 vaccine. CDR1 SGHRS and CDR2 YFSETQ come from the germline V gene. CDR3 length equals 14 residues. The germline V and J ends were trimmed by 0 bases and 5 bases, with 8 bases remaining between them. Study observations and caveats: Baseline serostatus was positive in only a handful of AZD1222 recipients. Breadth and depth of Spike-specific TCRs rose after two AZD1222 doses.

Clones were read by immunoSEQ multiplex PCR, and TCRdb kept only the in-frame ones, dropping some. The data show under 150,000 clones, 70% to 90% seen once. This receptor was identified in an adult in good health. V gene TRBV5-1 combines with J gene TRBJ1-4; D is perhaps TRBD1 (5 bases). The sample was peripheral blood, taken on day 0 of AZD1222 vaccination. CDR3 sequence: CASSLAGANEKLFF. Written as DNA, the CDR3 is TGCGCCAGCAGCTTGGCTGGGGCAAATGAAAAACTGTTTTTT.